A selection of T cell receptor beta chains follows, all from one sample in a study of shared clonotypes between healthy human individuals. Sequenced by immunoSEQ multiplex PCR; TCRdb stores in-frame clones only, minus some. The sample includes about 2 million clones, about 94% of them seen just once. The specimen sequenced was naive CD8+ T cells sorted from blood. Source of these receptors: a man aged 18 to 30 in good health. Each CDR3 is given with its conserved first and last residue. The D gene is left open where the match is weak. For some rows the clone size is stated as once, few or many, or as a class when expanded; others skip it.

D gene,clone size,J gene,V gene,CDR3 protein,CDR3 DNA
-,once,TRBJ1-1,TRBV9,CASSLADSWGSGTEAFF,TGTGCCAGCAGCCTCGCTGATTCGTGGGGGTCCGGCACTGAAGCTTTCTTT
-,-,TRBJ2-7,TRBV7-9,CASSLETGLEQYF,TGTGCCAGCAGCTTAGAGACCGGGCTCGAGCAGTACTTC
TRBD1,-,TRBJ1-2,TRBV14,CASSQVSDRVDGYTF,TGTGCCAGCAGCCAAGTCTCGGACAGGGTGGATGGCTACACCTTC
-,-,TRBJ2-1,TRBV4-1,CASSQERTTYNEQFF,TGCGCCAGCAGCCAAGAGCGGACTACATACAATGAGCAGTTCTTC
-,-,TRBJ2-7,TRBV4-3,CASSQDHGEQYF,TGCGCCAGCAGCCAAGATCACGGCGAGCAGTACTTC
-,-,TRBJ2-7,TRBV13,CASSPWGGATTYEQYF,TGTGCCAGCAGCCCTTGGGGGGGGGCCACGACCTACGAGCAGTACTTC
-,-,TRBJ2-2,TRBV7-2,CASSLVRGELFF,TGTGCCAGCAGCTTAGTACGCGGGGAGCTGTTTTTT
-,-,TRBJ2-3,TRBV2,CASRGMFGASTDTQYF,TGTGCCAGCAGGGGGATGTTTGGAGCTAGCACAGATACGCAGTATTTT
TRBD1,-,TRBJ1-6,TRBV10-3,CAISSDRENSPLHF,TGTGCCATCAGCTCGGACAGGGAGAATTCACCCCTCCACTTT
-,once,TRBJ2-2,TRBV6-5,CASSQLVYGGELFF,TGTGCCAGCAGTCAACTAGTGTATGGCGGGGAGCTGTTTTTT
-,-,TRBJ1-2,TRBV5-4,CASSLDRVSYGYTF,TGTGCCAGCAGCTTGGACAGGGTGAGCTATGGCTACACCTTC
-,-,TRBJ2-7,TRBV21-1,CASSKVQGYEQYF,TGTGCCAGCAGCAAAGTTCAAGGCTACGAGCAGTACTTC
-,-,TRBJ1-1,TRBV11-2,CASSLWGGYMNTEAFF,TGTGCCAGCAGCTTGTGGGGGGGTTACATGAACACTGAAGCTTTCTTT
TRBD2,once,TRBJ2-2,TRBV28,CASSLSLSGGEANTGELFF,TGTGCCAGCAGTTTATCTCTTAGCGGGGGGGAGGCGAACACCGGGGAGCTGTTTTTT
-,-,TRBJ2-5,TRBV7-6,CASSLEAPLPKETQYF,TGTGCCAGCAGCTTAGAGGCGCCGCTACCCAAAGAGACCCAGTACTTC
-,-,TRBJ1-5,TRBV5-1,CASSLDGITSNQPQHF,TGCGCCAGCAGCTTGGACGGGATTACTAGCAATCAGCCCCAGCATTTT
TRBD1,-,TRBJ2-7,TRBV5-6,CASSLVVGTGASEYEQYF,TGTGCCAGCAGCTTGGTGGTCGGGACAGGGGCCTCAGAATACGAGCAGTACTTC
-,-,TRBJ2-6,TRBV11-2,CASSLGGYGANVLTF,TGTGCCAGCAGCCTAGGGGGTTATGGGGCCAACGTCCTGACTTTC
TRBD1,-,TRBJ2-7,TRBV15,CATRQTGEYYEQYF,TGTGCCACAAGACAGACAGGGGAGTACTACGAGCAGTACTTC
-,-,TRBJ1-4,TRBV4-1,CASSPRQDNEKLFF,TGCGCCAGCAGCCCCCGACAGGATAATGAAAAACTGTTTTTT
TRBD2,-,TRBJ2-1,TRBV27,CASSPGGNEQFF,TGTGCCAGCAGCCCGGGAGGCAATGAGCAGTTCTTC
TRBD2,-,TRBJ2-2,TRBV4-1,CASTLAGMNTGELFF,TGCGCCAGCACCCTAGCGGGGATGAACACCGGGGAGCTGTTTTTT
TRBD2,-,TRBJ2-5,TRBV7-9,CASSLVGLAEETQYF,TGTGCCAGCAGCTTAGTCGGACTAGCGGAAGAGACCCAGTACTTC
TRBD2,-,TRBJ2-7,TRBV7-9,CASSLTTSGSSYEQYF,TGTGCCAGCAGCCTTACGACTAGCGGGAGTTCCTACGAGCAGTACTTC
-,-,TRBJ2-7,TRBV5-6,CASSLGPKQYF,TGTGCCAGCAGCTTGGGCCCCAAGCAGTACTTC
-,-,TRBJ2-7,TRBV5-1,CASSWTTPSYEQYF,TGCGCCAGCAGCTGGACTACACCCTCCTACGAGCAGTACTTC
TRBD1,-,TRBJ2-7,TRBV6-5,CASSSGTGIEQYF,TGTGCCAGCAGTTCCGGGACAGGGATCGAGCAGTACTTC
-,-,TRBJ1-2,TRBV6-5,CASSGHIGYGYTF,TGTGCCAGTTCAGGGCACATCGGCTATGGCTACACCTTC
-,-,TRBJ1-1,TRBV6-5,CASRDRDLEAFF,TGTGCCAGCAGAGACCGGGACCTTGAAGCTTTCTTT
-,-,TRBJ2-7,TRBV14,CAGSQEGPRENYEQYF,TGTGCCGGCAGCCAAGAAGGGCCCCGGGAAAATTACGAGCAGTACTTC
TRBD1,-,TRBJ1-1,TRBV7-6,CASSLLPGGNTEAFF,TGTGCCAGCAGCTTACTGCCAGGGGGGAACACTGAAGCTTTCTTT
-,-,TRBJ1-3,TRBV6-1,CASSVDPVSISGNTIYF,TGTGCCAGCAGTGTCGACCCTGTATCGATCTCTGGAAACACCATATATTTT
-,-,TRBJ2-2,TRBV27,CASSLLVPGDKPNTGELFF,TGTGCCAGCAGTTTATTAGTTCCGGGGGACAAGCCCAACACCGGGGAGCTGTTTTTT
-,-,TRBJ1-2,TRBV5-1,CASSGGDLNGYTF,TGCGCCAGCAGCGGAGGGGATCTAAACGGCTACACCTTC
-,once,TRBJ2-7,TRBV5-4,CASSLGDNPYEQYF,TGTGCCAGCAGCTTGGGGGACAACCCCTACGAGCAGTACTTC
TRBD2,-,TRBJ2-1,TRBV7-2,CASSFSGDSYNEQFF,TGTGCCAGCAGCTTTAGCGGGGATTCCTACAATGAGCAGTTCTTC
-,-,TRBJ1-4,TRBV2,CASSEGGRAVPGEKLFF,TGTGCCAGCAGTGAAGGGGGCAGGGCCGTACCGGGTGAAAAACTGTTTTTT
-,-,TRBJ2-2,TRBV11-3,CASAPWNTGELFF,TGTGCCAGCGCCCCTTGGAACACCGGGGAGCTGTTTTTT
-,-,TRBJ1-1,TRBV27,CASSSAPLTGTEAFF,TGTGCCAGCAGCTCCGCCCCCCTTACAGGCACTGAAGCTTTCTTT
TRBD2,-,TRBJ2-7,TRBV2,CASSTLAESYEQYF,TGTGCCAGCAGTACCCTAGCGGAGTCCTACGAGCAGTACTTC
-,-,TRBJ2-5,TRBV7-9,CASSLSGERYLGETQYF,TGTGCCAGCAGCTTGAGTGGGGAGAGGTACTTAGGAGAGACCCAGTACTTC
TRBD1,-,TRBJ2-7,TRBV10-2,CASSESLGQTHYEQYF,TGCGCCAGCAGTGAGTCGCTGGGACAGACCCACTACGAGCAGTACTTC